This passage covers 21 T cell receptor beta chains from one sample sequenced in a study of cytotoxic CD8 clonotypes in ibrutinib-treated CLL. TCRdb's copy holds only in-frame clones and misses some; the assay was immunoSEQ multiplex PCR. The sample shows more than 6,500 clones, roughly 71% of them seen only once. The source was PBMCs, collected before ibrutinib treatment. Source of these receptors: a human donor with chronic lymphocytic leukemia.

The J gene is TRBJ2-1, the V gene TRBV15, with TRBD2 identical over 7 bases. The CDR3 loop spans 16 amino acids. V shed 1 base, J shed 4 bases, and the junction held 7 bases outside the gene matches. CDR1 and CDR2 (germline): LNHNV, YYDKDF (reference sequence). The CDR3 sequence is CATSRGREGTYNEQFF. CDR3 bases: TGTGCCACCAGCAGAGGTAGGGAGGGCACTTACAATGAGCAGTTCTTC.

In its sample, this clone was seen once. The chain's CDR3 is CASNLLQGDYGNQPQHF. The CDR3, as DNA: TGTGCCAGCAACCTTTTACAGGGGGACTACGGGAATCAGCCCCAGCATTTT. The gene calls are TRBV5-8 and TRBJ1-5; TRBD1 matches 8 bases. This CDR3 has 17 amino acids. CDR1 and CDR2 from the germline V gene are SGHTS and YDEGEE. J lost 4 bases, V lost 6 bases, and 15 bases had no gene match.

This clone was counted a few times. This rearrangement joins TRBV11-3 to TRBJ2-1; 13 bases match TRBD2. The CDR3 spans 16 residues. Per the germline V gene, CDR1 is SGHNT and CDR2 is YENEEA. Trimming took 5 bases from V and 6 from J; bases not matched to a gene: 7. DNA of the CDR3: TGTGCCAGCAGCCCAGGACGGACTAGCGGGAGCAATGAGCAGTTCTTC. It codes for CASSPGRTSGSNEQFF.

The J gene is TRBJ1-2, the V gene TRBV25-1; tentative D call: TRBD1 (5 bases). The CDR3 length is 13 residues. From germline, CDR1 is MGHDK and CDR2 SYGVNS. V shed 2 bases and J shed 4 bases, with 8 bases lying between them. The CDR3 region has the DNA TGTGCCAGCAGTGAACAGGGAATCTATGGCTACACCTTC. Amino acids: CASSEQGIYGYTF.

The chain links TRBV11-3 to TRBJ2-1; 9 nucleotides agree with TRBD2. The CDR3 consists of 16 residues. V shed 2 bases and J 3 bases; nucleotides not matched to a gene: 5. The germline gives CDR1 SGHNT, CDR2 YENEEA. In DNA, the CDR3 is TGTGCCAGCAGCTTAAGCGGGAGGCGTTTCTACAATGAGCAGTTCTTC. Protein: CASSLSGRRFYNEQFF.

The sample holds a few counts of this clone. V usage is TRBV2 and J usage is TRBJ1-6, with TRBD1 as a possible D gene (5 bases). V lost 4 bases, J lost 9 bases, and 19 bases lay in between. The CDR3 is 16 residues long. The V gene's germline CDR1 is SNHLY and CDR2 FYNNEI. This CDR3 is CASSASPTATSSPLHF. The DNA of the CDR3 is TGTGCCAGCAGTGCCAGTCCGACAGCGACGTCTTCACCCCTCCACTTT. Full variable domain (missing parts from reference TRBV2 and TRBJ1-6): EPEVTQTPSHQVTQMGQEVILRCVPISNHLYFYWYRQILGQKVEFLVSFYNNEISEKSEIFDDQFSVERPDGSNFTLKIRSTKLEDSAMYFCASSASPTATSSPLHFGNGTRLTVT.

V and J are TRBV6-5 and TRBJ1-1; the match to TRBD1 covers 7 bases. The CDR3 is 15 residues long. The V gene's germline CDR1 is MNHEY and CDR2 SVGAGI. The trim removed 0 bases at V and 0 bases at J, leaving 1 base unmatched. Written as DNA, the CDR3 is TGTGCCAGCAGTTACTCGGACAGGATGAACACTGAAGCTTTCTTT. It translates to CASSYSDRMNTEAFF.

The chain uses TRBV14 and TRBJ1-4, with TRBD1 matching over 8 bases. CDR3 length: 15 residues. Looked up from germline, CDR1 is SGHDN and CDR2 is FVKESK. The V gene end was trimmed by 5 bases and the J gene end by 8 bases; junction bases not matched to a gene: 10. Written as DNA, the CDR3 is TGTGCCAGCAGCGCTGTCTGGACAGGGCGAGAAAAACTGTTTTTT. It yields the protein CASSAVWTGREKLFF.

A single count supports this clone. The J gene is TRBJ1-1, the V gene TRBV27; D is unresolved. Trimming took 6 bases from V and 4 from J, leaving 12 bases between them. This CDR3 is built from 13 residues. Germline-derived CDR1 and CDR2 are MNHEY and SMNVEV (reference sequence). The CDR3 DNA follows: TGTGCCAGCAGATCGAGGACTTTCACTGAAGCTTTCTTT. Translated, it gives CASRSRTFTEAFF.

As regards this clone: Other DNA sequences within the sample encode an identical CDR3. The rearrangement joins TRBV9 to TRBJ1-3; D gene unclear. Deletions cut 0 bases from V and 2 bases from J, with 6 bases between. The CDR3 has 14 residues. The germline CDR1 and CDR2 sequences are SGDLS and YYNGEE. CDR3 nucleotide sequence: TGTGCCAGCAGCGTAGGAGGGCCTGGAAACACCATATATTTT. It specifies CASSVGGPGNTIYF.

The chain combines TRBV30 with TRBJ1-4, with D uncertain. The germline V gene encodes CDR1 GTSNPN and CDR2 SVGIG (reference sequence). V lost 0 bases, J lost 0 bases, and 20 bases lay in between. CDR3 size: 19 residues. CDR3 in amino acids: CAWSVRGSRYYATNEKLFF. CDR3 DNA: TGTGCCTGGAGTGTACGGGGTTCCCGCTACTATGCAACTAATGAAAAACTGTTTTTT. The entire variable domain, with the rest obtained from reference TRBV30 and TRBJ1-4, is as follows: SQTIHQWPATLVQPVGSPLSLECTVEGTSNPNLYWYRQAAGRGLQLLFYSVGIGQISSEVPQNLSASRPQDRQFILSSKKLLLSDSGFYLCAWSVRGSRYYATNEKLFFGSGTQLSVL.

J is TRBJ1-2 and V is TRBV2; D unresolved. The CDR3 consists of 12 residues. Trimming cost V 7 bases and J 4 bases, with 10 bases left between them. CDR1 and CDR2 from the germline V gene are SNHLY and FYNNEI. This chain's CDR3 is CASKRVSYGYTF. DNA of the CDR3: TGTGCCAGCAAAAGGGTCAGCTATGGCTACACCTTC. Full variable domain (missing parts from reference TRBV2 and TRBJ1-2): EPEVTQTPSHQVTQMGQEVILRCVPISNHLYFYWYRQILGQKVEFLVSFYNNEISEKSEIFDDQFSVERPDGSNFTLKIRSTKLEDSAMYFCASKRVSYGYTFGSGTRLTVV.

Worth noting for this clone: Other DNA sequences in this sample translate to the same CDR3. The rearrangement links TRBV29-1 to TRBJ2-1; 11 nucleotides match TRBD2. The CDR3 is 14 amino acids. The germline gives CDR1 SQVTM, CDR2 ANQGSEA. With 7 bases clipped from V and 7 bases from J, the junction kept 9 bases outside the gene matches. CDR3 nucleotide sequence: TGCAGCGGATGGACTAGCGGGCTTTATAATGAGCAGTTCTTC. Its protein is CSGWTSGLYNEQFF.

The gene calls are TRBV5-1 and TRBJ1-2; 7 bases match TRBD1. Germline CDR1 and CDR2: SGHRS and YFSETQ. Losses at the gene ends were 0 bases for V and 3 bases for J; bases not matched to a gene: 5. The CDR3 is 15 amino acids. The CDR3 region has the DNA TGCGCCAGCAGCTTGGTGCCAGGGGGAGACTATGGCTACACCTTC. Translation: CASSLVPGGDYGYTF.

V gene TRBV5-8 combines with J gene TRBJ1-2; 7 nucleotides align to TRBD1. CDR1 and CDR2 (germline): SGHTS, YDEGEE. The CDR3 has 14 amino acids. J was trimmed by 2 bases and V by 4 bases; bases with no gene match: 5. The CDR3 nucleotides are TGTGCCAGCAGCGTAACGGGACAGAACTATGGCTACACCTTC. This sequence encodes CASSVTGQNYGYTF.

Worth noting for this clone: An end of the junction does not agree with germline; a read error may underlie this. This chain links TRBV15 with TRBJ2-7; D is perhaps TRBD1 (7 bases). This CDR3 is 15 amino acids long. In germline, CDR1 is LNHNV, CDR2 YYDKDF (reference sequence). The CDR3 loop is CATSRDQIKGQGGFF. The CDR3 nucleotides read TGTGCCACCAGCAGAGATCAAATTAAAGGTCAGGGGGGCTTCTTC.

The chain is built from TRBV5-1 and TRBJ2-5, with D maybe TRBD2 (6 bases). In germline, CDR1 is SGHRS, CDR2 YFSETQ. The CDR3 consists of 13 residues. Trimming removed 4 bases at V and 1 base at J, with 8 bases between. The CDR3 is CASSPGGQETQYF. CDR3 coding DNA: TGCGCCAGCAGCCCCGGGGGCCAAGAGACCCAGTACTTC. Together with reference TRBV5-1 and TRBJ2-5, the CDR3 gives the full variable domain: KAGVTQTPRYLIKTRGQQVTLSCSPISGHRSVSWYQQTPGQGLQFLFEYFSETQRNKGNFPGRFSGRQFSNSRSEMNVSTLELGDSALYLCASSPGGQETQYFGPGTRLLVL.

The CDR3 nucleotides are TGTGCCAGCAGCTGGGACAGGGGTTTGGGACTGTTTTTT. Amino acids: CASSWDRGLGLFF. The chain couples TRBV5-6 to TRBJ1-4; 10 bases match TRBD1. With V trimmed by 3 bases and J by 13 bases, 6 bases remained unmatched. Germline loops: CDR1 SGHDT, CDR2 YYEEEE. The CDR3 is made up of 13 amino acids.

The chain employs TRBV11-2 and TRBJ2-3; possibly TRBD2 for D (6 bases). V was shortened by 0 bases and J by 1 base, with 14 bases between the two germline ends. Germline lookup yields CDR1 SGHAT and CDR2 FQNNGV. The CDR3 loop spans 17 amino acids. The CDR3 here is CASSLDPRRRGTDTQYF. The CDR3 coding sequence is TGTGCCAGCAGCTTAGATCCCAGGCGGAGGGGCACAGATACGCAGTATTTT.

The chain carries TRBV9 and TRBJ1-4; possibly TRBD1 for D (6 bases). Germline-derived CDR1 and CDR2 are SGDLS and YYNGEE. The CDR3 has 13 amino acids. V was shortened by 7 bases and J by 8 bases, with 15 bases between the two germline ends. The CDR3 here is CASGPGGREKLFF. The CDR3 nucleotides are TGTGCCAGCGGCCCCGGGGGGCGCGAAAAACTGTTTTTT.

The chain couples TRBV14 to TRBJ1-2; D unresolved. V lost 4 bases, J lost 1 base, and 7 bases lay in between. The germline V gene encodes CDR1 SGHDN and CDR2 FVKESK. The CDR3 consists of 13 residues. CDR3 sequence: CASSPGVNYGYTF. As DNA, the CDR3 is TGTGCCAGCAGCCCAGGAGTTAACTATGGCTACACCTTC. Full variable domain (outside the CDR3, taken from reference TRBV14 and TRBJ1-2): EAGVTQFPSHSVIEKGQTVTLRCDPISGHDNLYWYRRVMGKEIKFLLHFVKESKQDESGMPNNRFLAERTGGTYSTLKVQPAELEDSGVYFCASSPGVNYGYTFGSGTRLTVV.